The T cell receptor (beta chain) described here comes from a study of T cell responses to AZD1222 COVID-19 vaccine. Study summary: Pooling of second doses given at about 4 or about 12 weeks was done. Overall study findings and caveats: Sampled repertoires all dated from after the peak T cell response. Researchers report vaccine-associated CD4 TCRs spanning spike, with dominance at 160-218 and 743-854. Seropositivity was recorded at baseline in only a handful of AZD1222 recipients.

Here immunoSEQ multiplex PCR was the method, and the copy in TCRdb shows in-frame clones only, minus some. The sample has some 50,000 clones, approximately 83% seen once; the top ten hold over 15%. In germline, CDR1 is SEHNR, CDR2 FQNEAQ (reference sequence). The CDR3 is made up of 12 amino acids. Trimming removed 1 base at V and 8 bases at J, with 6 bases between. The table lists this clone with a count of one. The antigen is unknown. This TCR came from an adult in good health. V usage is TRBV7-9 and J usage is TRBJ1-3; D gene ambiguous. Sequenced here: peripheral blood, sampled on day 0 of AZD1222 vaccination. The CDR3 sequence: CASSLDGDTIYF. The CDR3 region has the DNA TGTGCCAGCAGCTTAGATGGGGACACCATATATTTT.